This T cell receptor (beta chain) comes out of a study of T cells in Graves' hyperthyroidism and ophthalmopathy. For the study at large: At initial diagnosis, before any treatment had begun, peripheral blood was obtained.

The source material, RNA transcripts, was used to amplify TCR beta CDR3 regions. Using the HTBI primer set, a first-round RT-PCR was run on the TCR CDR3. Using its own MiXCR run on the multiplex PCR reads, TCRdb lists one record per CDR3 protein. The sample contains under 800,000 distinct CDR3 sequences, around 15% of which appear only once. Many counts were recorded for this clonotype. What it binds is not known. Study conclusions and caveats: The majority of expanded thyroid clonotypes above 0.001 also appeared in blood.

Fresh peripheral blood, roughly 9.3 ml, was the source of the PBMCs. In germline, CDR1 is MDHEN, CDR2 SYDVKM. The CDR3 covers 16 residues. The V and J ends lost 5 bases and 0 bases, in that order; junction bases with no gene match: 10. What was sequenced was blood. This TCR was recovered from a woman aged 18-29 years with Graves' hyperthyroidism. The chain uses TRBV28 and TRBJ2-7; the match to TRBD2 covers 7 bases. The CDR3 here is CASSPPGGTGSYEQYF. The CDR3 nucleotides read TGTGCCAGCAGTCCCCCGGGGGGTACAGGCTCCTACGAGCAGTACTTC.